A single sample is the source of the 22 T cell receptor beta chains below, sequenced in a study of cytomegalovirus exposure and HLA in healthy donors (dated by TCRdb to 2016 to 2017). Library preparation used the immunoSEQ multiplex PCR assay. The multiplex PCR relied on a mix of 60 forward primers for TCR Vbeta segments and 13 reverse primers for TCR Jbeta segments. In TCRdb, the immuneACCESS table is reduced to in-frame sequences with V and J assigned. These tables do not hold every clone; where another copy was compared, an unresolved V gene accounts for under half, and the others remain unexplained. The sample profile shows roughly 150,000 clones; more than 75% of them were found once. Around an eighth of the sample belongs to the ten largest clones. What was sequenced was PBMCs. The receptors derive from a woman in her thirties or forties in good health and CMV-seronegative.

The chain employs TRBV11-2 and TRBJ2-3; 7 nucleotides line up with TRBD2. The junction had 8 bases not matched to a gene; V was cut back by 1 base and J by 4 bases. Germline lookup yields CDR1 SGHAT and CDR2 FQNNGV. The CDR3 spans 16 residues. The CDR3, as DNA: TGTGCCAGCAGCTTAGGGGGCGGGGGTACAGCAGATACGCAGTATTTT. Its protein is CASSLGGGGTADTQYF.

This chain uses TRBV25-1 with TRBJ2-2, with 8 positions matching TRBD2. The germline gives CDR1 MGHDK, CDR2 SYGVNS. Unmatched junction bases numbered 10, after V lost 3 bases and J lost 10 bases. CDR3 length: 15 amino acids. In DNA, the CDR3 is TGTGCCAGCAGTGACCCCCGGTCCGGGAGGGAGGAGCTGTTTTTT. It yields the protein CASSDPRSGREELFF.

This clone was detected a few times. The chain recombines TRBV2 with TRBJ2-7; D is uncertain. Germline CDR1 is SNHLY and CDR2 is FYNNEI. This CDR3 has 16 residues. V was cut by 0 bases and J by 3 bases, with 15 bases left in between. CDR3 DNA sequence: TGTGCCAGCAGTGAAGCGCTCACAGTCGAATTCTACGAGCAGTACTTC. Its protein is CASSEALTVEFYEQYF.

This sequence joins TRBV28 and TRBJ2-1; perhaps TRBD2 as D (7 bases). V lost 7 bases and J lost 10, with 20 bases in between. The V gene's germline CDR1 is MDHEN and CDR2 SYDVKM. This CDR3 region has 14 residues. CDR3 sequence reads: CASTPGGPVGEQFF. CDR3 bases: TGTGCCAGCACCCCCGGGGGGCCGGTTGGGGAGCAGTTCTTC.

The chain recombines TRBV7-8 with TRBJ1-2, with D perhaps TRBD1 (6 bases). Trimming removed 5 bases from V and 5 bases from J, with 24 bases in between. The CDR3 sequence is 17 residues long. In germline, CDR1 is SGHVS, CDR2 FQNEAQ. CDR3 DNA sequence: TGTGCCAGCAGCCCCACGGGACACCCCACACCCTCTTATGGCTACACCTTC. Amino acids: CASSPTGHPTPSYGYTF. The variable domain in full, with the rest retrieved from reference TRBV7-8 and TRBJ1-2, is GAGVSQSPRYKVAKRGQDVALRCDPISGHVSLFWYQQALGQGPEFLTYFQNEAQLDKSGLPSDRFFAERPEGSVSTLKIQRTQQEDSAVYLCASSPTGHPTPSYGYTFGSGTRLTVV.

As for this clone: At the DNA level, this CDR3 is encoded by other sequences in the same sample as well. This rearrangement joins TRBV19 to TRBJ2-7, with D perhaps matching TRBD1 (6 bases). Between the trimmed V and J ends, which lost 6 bases and 4 bases, there was a span of 10 bases. CDR3 length: 12 residues. Per the germline V gene, CDR1 is LNHDA and CDR2 is SQIVND (reference sequence). CDR3 loop: CASRDRTYEQYF. The CDR3 DNA reads as TGTGCCAGTAGAGACAGGACTTACGAGCAGTACTTC.

This chain joins TRBV7-9 and TRBJ2-1; D gene uncertain. Germline V gene data show CDR1 as SEHNR and CDR2 as FQNEAQ (reference sequence). CDR3 length: 10 residues. V lost 5 bases, J lost 10 bases, and 6 bases lay in between. The CDR3 nucleotides read TGTGCCAGCAGCGCCAGAGAGCAGTTCTTC. It encodes CASSAREQFF.

The V gene is TRBV28, the J gene TRBJ2-3; 13 nucleotides match TRBD2. In germline, CDR1 is MDHEN, CDR2 SYDVKM. The ends lost 4 bases at V and 6 bases at J; junction bases unmatched: 7. This CDR3 contains 16 residues. The CDR3 is CASSSGLAGVSDTQYF. DNA for the CDR3: TGTGCCAGCAGTTCCGGACTAGCGGGAGTGTCGGATACGCAGTATTTT.

The count of this clone is one. This sequence joins TRBV18 and TRBJ1-2; D is undetermined. Germline assignment: CDR1 KGHSH and CDR2 LQKENI. V was clipped by 2 bases and J by 6 bases, with 10 bases between them. CDR3 length equals 13 residues. The CDR3 is CASSPGQLDGYTF. In DNA form, the CDR3 reads TGTGCCAGCTCACCAGGGCAGTTAGATGGCTACACCTTC.

V gene TRBV2 combines with J gene TRBJ1-2; no reliable D call. The CDR3 runs 11 residues. The V gene lost 8 bases and the J gene lost 8 bases, with 12 bases spanning the gap. Germline V CDR1 and CDR2: SNHLY, FYNNEI. The CDR3 DNA sequence: TGTGCCAGCGTAGGAGAGCAGGGCTACACCTTC. It codes for CASVGEQGYTF.

The chain uses TRBV6-5 and TRBJ1-2; D not resolved. Trimming took 6 bases from V and 3 from J, leaving 17 bases between them. This CDR3 is built from 15 residues. Germline V gives CDR1 MNHEY, CDR2 SVGAGI. CDR3 in DNA: TGTGCCAGCAGAACACCTGGGTGGGCCCACTATGGCTACACCTTC. Its translation: CASRTPGWAHYGYTF.

This clone has only one observation. J is TRBJ2-7 and V is TRBV18; the match to TRBD1 covers 9 bases. There are 15 residues in the CDR3. Trimming cost V 0 bases and J 9 bases; bases outside gene matches: 9. Germline lookup yields CDR1 KGHSH and CDR2 LQKENI. In nucleotides, the CDR3 is TGTGCCAGCTCACCACCCGGGACAGGGAATTTGGGGCAGTACTTC. Amino acids: CASSPPGTGNLGQYF.

This chain uses TRBV11-3 with TRBJ2-3; 12 nucleotides line up with TRBD2. CDR1 and CDR2 from the germline V gene are SGHNT and YENEEA. CDR3 length: 16 residues. J was trimmed by 5 bases and V by 5 bases; bases with no gene match: 8. CDR3: CASSDLAGGPVDTQYF. The CDR3 DNA follows: TGTGCCAGCAGCGACCTAGCGGGAGGGCCGGTAGATACGCAGTATTTT.

The chain combines TRBV9 with TRBJ2-1, with TRBD2 matching over 12 bases. This CDR3 is built from 22 residues. V was pared by 0 bases and J by 1 base, with 17 bases of the junction left unmatched. Germline loops: CDR1 SGDLS, CDR2 YYNGEE. This chain's CDR3 is CASSVAGRGLAGGWGSYNEQFF. The CDR3 DNA follows: TGTGCCAGCAGCGTAGCGGGGAGGGGACTAGCGGGTGGTTGGGGTTCCTACAATGAGCAGTTCTTC.

The V gene is TRBV11-2, the J gene TRBJ1-2; D ambiguous. CDR1 and CDR2 from the germline V gene are SGHAT and FQNNGV. The CDR3 has 13 amino acids. V was pared by 4 bases and J by 6 bases, with 12 bases between. The CDR3 DNA reads TGTGCCAGCAGCTCCGGCGGCTGGGATGGCTACACCTTC. Its translation: CASSSGGWDGYTF.

V gene TRBV19 combines with J gene TRBJ1-5; D gene ambiguous. Trimming took off 5 bases at V and 5 bases at J, with 7 bases between the two ends. The germline V gene encodes CDR1 LNHDA and CDR2 SQIVND (reference sequence). This CDR3 comprises 12 residues. The CDR3 here is CASSVRDQPQHF. The CDR3 DNA is TGTGCCAGTAGTGTAAGAGATCAGCCCCAGCATTTT.

The genes are TRBV18 and TRBJ2-2; D is possibly TRBD1 (6 bases). Germline-derived CDR1 and CDR2 are KGHSH and LQKENI. The V gene lost 4 bases and the J gene lost 8 bases, with 11 bases spanning the gap. There are 13 residues in the CDR3. The chain's CDR3 is CASSLEQGGELFF. The CDR3 DNA is TGTGCCAGCTCACTGGAACAGGGAGGGGAGCTGTTTTTT.

This chain uses TRBV28 with TRBJ2-7; 9 bases map to TRBD1. This CDR3 is 15 amino acids long. The germline V gene encodes CDR1 MDHEN and CDR2 SYDVKM. V trimming: 6 bases; J trimming: 4 bases; junction bases outside the gene matches: 10. The chain's CDR3 is CASRPNRDRAYEQYF. CDR3 nucleotide sequence: TGTGCCAGCAGACCGAACCGGGACAGGGCGTACGAGCAGTACTTC. The full variable domain, completed using reference TRBV28 and TRBJ2-7, is DVKVTQSSRYLVKRTGEKVFLECVQDMDHENMFWYRQDPGLGLRLIYFSYDVKMKEKGDIPEGYSVSREKKERFSLILESASTNQTSMYLCASRPNRDRAYEQYFGPGTRLTVT.

The sample holds a few counts of this clone. The V call is TRBV7-8, the J call TRBJ1-2, with a weak D call TRBD1 (6 bases). The CDR3 loop spans 14 amino acids. Deletions cut 1 base from V and 3 bases from J, with 9 bases between. Germline V gene lookup returns CDR1 SGHVS and CDR2 FQNEAQ. The CDR3 sequence: CASSLDRTDYGYTF. In DNA form, the CDR3 reads TGTGCCAGCAGCTTAGACCGGACAGACTATGGCTACACCTTC. Full variable domain (missing parts from reference TRBV7-8 and TRBJ1-2): GAGVSQSPRYKVAKRGQDVALRCDPISGHVSLFWYQQALGQGPEFLTYFQNEAQLDKSGLPSDRFFAERPEGSVSTLKIQRTQQEDSAVYLCASSLDRTDYGYTFGSGTRLTVV.

The genes are TRBV27 and TRBJ2-7; D is unclear. V lost 7 bases, J lost 1 base, and 14 bases lay in between. CDR1 is MNHEY, CDR2 SMNVEV, per germline (reference sequence). The CDR3 spans 14 residues. The CDR3 sequence: CASKLSGFSYEQYF. The CDR3 coding sequence is TGTGCCAGCAAGTTATCTGGCTTTTCCTACGAGCAGTACTTC.

This clone has just one count. The rearrangement links TRBV7-2 to TRBJ2-7; 9 bases line up with TRBD1. Germline CDR1 reads SGHTA; CDR2 reads FQGNSA. The length of the CDR3 is 15 residues. After removal of 6 bases from V and 1 base from J, the junction contained 7 bases not matched to a gene. The CDR3 nucleotides read TGTGCCAGCAGGCGCGACAGGGGGGGATCCTACGAGCAGTACTTC. It codes for CASRRDRGGSYEQYF.

The J gene is TRBJ2-1, the V gene TRBV28, with D unclear. CDR1 and CDR2 from the germline V gene are MDHEN and SYDVKM. There are 13 residues in the CDR3. Trimming took 4 bases from V and 4 from J, leaving 8 bases between them. The CDR3 DNA follows: TGTGCCAGCAGTTGGTTAGTTTACAATGAGCAGTTCTTC. Its translation: CASSWLVYNEQFF.